This T cell receptor (beta chain) was observed in a study of beta chain features in type 1 diabetes. Study outcomes and limitations: Shorter templates might be favored by PCR, equally in patients and controls. TCRB CDR3s from Type 1 diabetes patients were moderately but significantly shorter in all four CD4+ subsets. It was among patients, rather than healthy donors, that naive, central memory and Treg TCRB repertoires appeared more similar.

To note about this clone: Its antigen is still unknown.

CDR1 is GTSNPN, CDR2 SVGIG, per germline (reference sequence). V lost 2 bases, J lost 1 base, and 8 bases lay in between. This CDR3 spans 13 amino acids. Investigators reverse transcribed all isolated RNA, so they sequenced expressed TCRB transcripts. The repertoire was sequenced with immunoSEQ multiplex PCR; TCRdb's copy has only in-frame clones and lacks some. The sample yields under 850,000 clones, around 15% seen once. The purity of all sorted populations exceeded 95%. The chain is built from TRBV30 and TRBJ1-1; D remains unclear. The clonotype comes from a man between 18 and 29 years old with type 1 diabetes. The sequencing sample was made of naive CD4+ T cells from blood. The CDR3 DNA is TGTGCCTGGAGTTTGTTGCCGAACACTGAAGCTTTCTTT. The encoded protein is CAWSLLPNTEAFF. The full variable domain, its missing parts supplied by reference TRBV30 and TRBJ1-1, is SQTIHQWPATLVQPVGSPLSLECTVEGTSNPNLYWYRQAAGRGLQLLFYSVGIGQISSEVPQNLSASRPQDRQFILSSKKLLLSDSGFYLCAWSLLPNTEAFFGQGTRLTVV.